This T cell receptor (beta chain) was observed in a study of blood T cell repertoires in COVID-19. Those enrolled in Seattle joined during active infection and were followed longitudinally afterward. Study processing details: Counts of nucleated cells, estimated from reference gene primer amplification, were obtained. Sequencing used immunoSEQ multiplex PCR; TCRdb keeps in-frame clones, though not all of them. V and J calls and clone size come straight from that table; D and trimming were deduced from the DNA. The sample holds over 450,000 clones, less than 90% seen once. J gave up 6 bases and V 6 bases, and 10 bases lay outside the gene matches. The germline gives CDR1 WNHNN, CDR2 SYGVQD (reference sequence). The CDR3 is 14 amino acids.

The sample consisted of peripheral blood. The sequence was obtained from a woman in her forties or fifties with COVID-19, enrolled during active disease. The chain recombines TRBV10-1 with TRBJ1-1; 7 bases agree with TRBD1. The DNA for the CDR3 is TGCGCCAGCAGCCCTACAGGGGTTTTCGCTGAAGCTTTCTTT. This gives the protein CASSPTGVFAEAFF.